Each of the 20 T cell receptor beta chains below was sequenced from the same sample in a study of blood T cells in healthy people across ages. Then a second PCR, running roughly 6 to 12 cycles, was carried out with a sample-barcoded 5' primer and a J-beta primer mix. TCRdb independently ran MiXCR on the 5' RACE reads; one entry per CDR3 protein. There are about a million distinct CDR3 sequences in the sample; just over 50% occur only once, and about 21% lies in the top ten. The sequencing sample was made of blood. Receptor source: a woman in her sixties or seventies in good health.

The J gene is TRBJ1-1, the V gene TRBV2, with 8 bases lining up with TRBD1. The CDR3 is 14 amino acids. Germline CDR1 and CDR2: SNHLY and FYNNEI. Losses at the gene ends were 3 bases for V and 6 bases for J; bases not matched to a gene: 6. The CDR3 region has the DNA TGTGCCAGCAGTGACAATCCGACAGGGGCTGAAGCTTTCTTT. Protein sequence: CASSDNPTGAEAFF.

In its sample, this clonotype was seen a few times. This chain joins TRBV27 and TRBJ2-7; tentatively, D is TRBD1 (6 bases). Germline CDR1 and CDR2: MNHEY and SMNVEV (reference sequence). V was cut by 6 bases and J by 1 base, with 16 bases left in between. The CDR3 sequence is 15 residues long. The CDR3 DNA is TGTGCCAGCAGCCTCCAAGCAGGGGCGTCCTACGAGCAGTACTTC. Its translation: CASSLQAGASYEQYF.

Concerning this clonotype itself: A much larger clone is a single base away; this may be a read error. V usage is TRBV4-2 and J usage is TRBJ2-3; 9 bases line up with TRBD2. The germline CDR1 and CDR2 sequences are LGHNA and YNFKEQ. This CDR3 is built from 16 residues. The ends lost 1 base at V and 2 bases at J; junction bases unmatched: 4. CDR3 nucleotide sequence: TGTGCCAGCAGCCAAGGCCGGACTAGCGACACAGATACGCAGTATTTT. Its protein product is CASSQGRTSDTDTQYF.

This clonotype was detected a few times. This rearrangement joins TRBV20-1 to TRBJ2-7, with a possible D match to TRBD1 (5 bases). The CDR3 runs 13 residues. Trimming pared 3 bases from V and 3 bases from J, leaving 12 bases between. Germline V gene data show CDR1 as DFQATT and CDR2 as SNEGSKA (reference sequence). The CDR3 here is CSASKGRDYEQYF. CDR3 coding DNA: TGCAGTGCTAGTAAGGGCAGGGACTACGAGCAGTACTTC.

The chain combines TRBV12-5 with TRBJ2-1; 13 bases agree with TRBD2. Trimming at V came to 5 bases and at J to 4 bases, leaving 5 bases not matched to a gene. This CDR3 has 16 residues. The germline V gene encodes CDR1 LGHNT and CDR2 FRNRAP. The CDR3 region is CASGLRTSGGYNEQFF. The CDR3 DNA is TGTGCTAGTGGTCTACGGACTAGCGGGGGTTACAATGAGCAGTTCTTC.

This chain connects TRBV7-9 to TRBJ2-2; the D is unclear. V dropped 5 bases and J dropped 6 bases, with 7 bases sitting between them. The CDR3 has 12 amino acids. Germline V gene sequence: CDR1 SEHNR, CDR2 FQNEAQ (reference sequence). The CDR3 loop reads CASSRDSGELFF. CDR3 nucleotides: TGTGCCAGCAGCCGTGATTCCGGGGAGCTGTTTTTT. Drawing the rest from reference TRBV7-9 and TRBJ2-2, the complete variable domain is DTGVSQNPRHKITKRGQNVTFRCDPISEHNRLYWYRQTLGQGPEFLTYFQNEAQLEKSRLLSDRFSAERPKGSFSTLEIQRTEQGDSAMYLCASSRDSGELFFGEGSRLTVL.

The table lists this clonotype with a few counts. The chain couples TRBV27 to TRBJ1-2; D may be TRBD1 (5 bases). The CDR3 is 13 amino acids. Germline V gene data show CDR1 as MNHEY and CDR2 as SMNVEV (reference sequence). V gave up 3 bases and J gave up 4 bases, with 9 bases separating them. The CDR3 loop is CASSLRQGYGYTF. In DNA form, the CDR3 reads TGTGCCAGCAGTTTGAGGCAGGGCTATGGCTACACCTTC.

The V gene is TRBV6-2 or TRBV6-3, the J gene TRBJ1-5; weak D call: TRBD1 (5 bases). The germline gives CDR1 MNHEY, CDR2 SVGEGT. Trimming stripped 3 bases from V and 2 bases from J, with 11 bases between. The CDR3 consists of 15 residues. CDR3 sequence: CASSYGGYGNQPQHF. In nucleotides, the CDR3 is TGTGCCAGCAGTTATGGGGGTTATGGCAATCAGCCCCAGCATTTT.

The genes are TRBV19 and TRBJ2-7; D gene ambiguous. The germline V gene encodes CDR1 LNHDA and CDR2 SQIVND (reference sequence). The CDR3 runs to 10 residues. V gave up 11 bases and J gave up 3 bases, with 8 bases separating them. The CDR3 protein is CAGGNYEQYF. DNA of the CDR3: TGTGCCGGTGGAAACTACGAGCAGTACTTC. Full variable domain (outside the CDR3, taken from reference TRBV19 and TRBJ2-7): DGGITQSPKYLFRKEGQNVTLSCEQNLNHDAMYWYRQDPGQGLRLIYYSQIVNDFQKGDIAEGYSVSREKKESFPLTVTSAQKNPTAFYLCAGGNYEQYFGPGTRLTVT.

The gene calls are TRBV12-3 or TRBV12-4 and TRBJ1-2; maybe TRBD1 (5 bases). The CDR3 has 12 amino acids. Deletions cut 7 bases from V and 3 bases from J, with 9 bases between. CDR3 sequence (DNA): TGTGCCAGCACAATACAGGACTATGGCTACACCTTC. It yields the protein CASTIQDYGYTF.

This clonotype was counted only a few times. The chain joins TRBV6-5 to TRBJ1-5; D gene unclear. The length of the CDR3 is 13 residues. The germline V gene has CDR1 MNHEY and CDR2 SVGAGI. V lost 5 bases to trimming and J lost 4 bases, with 9 bases between them. The CDR3 loop reads CASSRTYNQPQHF. CDR3 coding DNA: TGTGCCAGCAGTAGGACTTATAATCAGCCCCAGCATTTT.

V is TRBV7-6 and J is TRBJ1-4; 7 bases are a match to TRBD1. CDR1 is SGHVS and CDR2 is FNYEAQ in the germline V gene. V was pared by 4 bases and J by 2 bases, with 7 bases of the junction left unmatched. This CDR3 comprises 16 residues. The CDR3 is CASSSDRVFTNEKLFF. CDR3 sequence (DNA): TGTGCCAGCAGCTCCGACAGGGTGTTCACTAATGAAAAACTGTTTTTT.

The chain joins TRBV24-1 to TRBJ2-1; D unclear. Per germline, CDR1 KGHDR and CDR2 SFDVKD. There are 12 residues in the CDR3. Trimming removed 2 bases at V and 9 bases at J, with 7 bases between. This chain's CDR3 is CATSDSFLEQFF. As DNA, the CDR3 is TGTGCCACCAGTGATTCTTTCCTTGAGCAGTTCTTC.

This clonotype was recorded at least ten times. The chain combines TRBV6-5 with TRBJ2-7; 7 positions agree with TRBD1. This CDR3 region has 18 residues. V shed 0 bases and J 0 bases; nucleotides not matched to a gene: 11. In germline, CDR1 is MNHEY, CDR2 SVGAGI. The CDR3 sequence: CASSYSGGPPTYSYEQYF. Written as DNA, the CDR3 is TGTGCCAGCAGTTACTCAGGGGGCCCCCCGACTTACTCCTACGAGCAGTACTTC.

The chain joins TRBV9 to TRBJ2-7; 7 bases fit TRBD2. J gave up 5 bases and V 4 bases, and 18 bases lay outside the gene matches. The CDR3 sequence is 17 residues long. Germline V gene sequence: CDR1 SGDLS, CDR2 YYNGEE. This CDR3 is CASSPEPSVIGGNEQYF. As DNA, the CDR3 is TGTGCCAGCAGCCCTGAACCATCTGTGATCGGGGGGAACGAGCAGTACTTC.

V and J are TRBV7-2 and TRBJ1-5; no firm D call. The CDR3 sequence is 15 residues long. The germline V and J ends were trimmed by 5 bases and 4 bases, with 15 bases remaining between them. Germline V gives CDR1 SGHTA, CDR2 FQGNSA. CDR3 loop: CASSGRGVSNQPQHF. In DNA, the CDR3 is TGTGCCAGCAGCGGCAGAGGAGTTAGTAATCAGCCCCAGCATTTT.

Points on this clonotype: A much larger clone sits a single nucleotide away, making a read error possible. This chain joins TRBV27 and TRBJ2-7, with D unclear. Trimming pared 2 bases from V and 0 bases from J, leaving 8 bases between. Germline assignment: CDR1 MNHEY and CDR2 SMNVEV (reference sequence). This CDR3 region has 14 residues. CDR3 bases: TGTGCCAGCAGTTTAGGGTGGAACTCCTACGAGCAGTACTTC. Translated: CASSLGWNSYEQYF.

V usage is TRBV28 and J usage is TRBJ1-6; the D is unclear. There are 12 residues in the CDR3. Germline values: CDR1 MDHEN, CDR2 SYDVKM. The V end was cut by 10 bases, the J end by 6 bases, with 10 bases between. The CDR3 DNA sequence: TGTGCCATCGGACGGGCTAATTCACCCCTCCACTTT. Translating gives CAIGRANSPLHF.

This chain links TRBV15 with TRBJ2-5; D is unresolved. Germline V gene sequence: CDR1 LNHNV, CDR2 YYDKDF (reference sequence). The CDR3 consists of 13 residues. V lost 0 bases to trimming and J lost 7 bases, with 9 bases between them. In DNA form, the CDR3 reads TGTGCCACCAGCAGAGAAAATGGTCCGACCCAGTACTTC. It codes for CATSRENGPTQYF.

This chain uses TRBV20-1 with TRBJ2-1; 13 nucleotides agree with TRBD2. The CDR3 is 14 residues long. The germline gives CDR1 DFQATT, CDR2 SNEGSKA (reference sequence). J lost 15 bases, V lost 6 bases, and 14 bases had no gene match. The CDR3 region is CSAKGLAGVGVVFF. Here the CDR3 DNA reads TGCAGTGCAAAAGGACTAGCGGGAGTGGGGGTGGTGTTCTTC.